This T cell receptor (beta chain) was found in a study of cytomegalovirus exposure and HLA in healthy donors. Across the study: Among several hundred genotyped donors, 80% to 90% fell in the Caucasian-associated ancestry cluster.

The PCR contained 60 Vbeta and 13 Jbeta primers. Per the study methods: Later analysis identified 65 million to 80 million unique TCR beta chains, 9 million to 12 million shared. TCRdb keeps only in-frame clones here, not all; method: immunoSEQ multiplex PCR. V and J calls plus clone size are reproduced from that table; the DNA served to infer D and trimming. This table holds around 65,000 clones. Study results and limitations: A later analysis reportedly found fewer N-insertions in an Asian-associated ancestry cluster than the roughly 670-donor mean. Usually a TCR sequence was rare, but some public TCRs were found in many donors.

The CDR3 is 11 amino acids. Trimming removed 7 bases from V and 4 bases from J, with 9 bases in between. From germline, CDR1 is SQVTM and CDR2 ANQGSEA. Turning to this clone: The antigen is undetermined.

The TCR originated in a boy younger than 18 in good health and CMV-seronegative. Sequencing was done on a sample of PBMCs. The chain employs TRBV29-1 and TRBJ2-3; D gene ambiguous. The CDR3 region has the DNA TGCAGCGCCTACTTCGCAGATACGCAGTATTTT. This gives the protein CSAYFADTQYF.